The present entry profiles one TCR beta chain with its context. What it recognizes is unknown. CDR3 size: 12 residues. Trimming took 7 bases from V and 8 from J; bases not matched to a gene: 2. Germline V gene sequence: CDR1 SNHLY, CDR2 FYNNEI. The data were taken from a study of cytomegalovirus exposure and HLA in healthy donors. Study results and limitations: TCR beta chain V- and J-gene trimming was linked, in a later analysis, to a missense variant in DCLRE1C.

The PCR made use of 60 Vbeta and 13 Jbeta primers. Produced via immunoSEQ multiplex PCR; TCRdb's table is partial and in-frame only. The table records about 210,000 clones, more than 75% of them present only once. The clonotype comes from a man in his forties or fifties in good health and CMV-seropositive. The chain is built from TRBV2 and TRBJ2-1, with TRBD2 matching 10 bases. The sample taken for sequencing was PBMCs. This chain's CDR3 is CASNLAGDEQFF. The CDR3, as DNA: TGTGCCAGCAATCTAGCGGGAGATGAGCAGTTCTTC.